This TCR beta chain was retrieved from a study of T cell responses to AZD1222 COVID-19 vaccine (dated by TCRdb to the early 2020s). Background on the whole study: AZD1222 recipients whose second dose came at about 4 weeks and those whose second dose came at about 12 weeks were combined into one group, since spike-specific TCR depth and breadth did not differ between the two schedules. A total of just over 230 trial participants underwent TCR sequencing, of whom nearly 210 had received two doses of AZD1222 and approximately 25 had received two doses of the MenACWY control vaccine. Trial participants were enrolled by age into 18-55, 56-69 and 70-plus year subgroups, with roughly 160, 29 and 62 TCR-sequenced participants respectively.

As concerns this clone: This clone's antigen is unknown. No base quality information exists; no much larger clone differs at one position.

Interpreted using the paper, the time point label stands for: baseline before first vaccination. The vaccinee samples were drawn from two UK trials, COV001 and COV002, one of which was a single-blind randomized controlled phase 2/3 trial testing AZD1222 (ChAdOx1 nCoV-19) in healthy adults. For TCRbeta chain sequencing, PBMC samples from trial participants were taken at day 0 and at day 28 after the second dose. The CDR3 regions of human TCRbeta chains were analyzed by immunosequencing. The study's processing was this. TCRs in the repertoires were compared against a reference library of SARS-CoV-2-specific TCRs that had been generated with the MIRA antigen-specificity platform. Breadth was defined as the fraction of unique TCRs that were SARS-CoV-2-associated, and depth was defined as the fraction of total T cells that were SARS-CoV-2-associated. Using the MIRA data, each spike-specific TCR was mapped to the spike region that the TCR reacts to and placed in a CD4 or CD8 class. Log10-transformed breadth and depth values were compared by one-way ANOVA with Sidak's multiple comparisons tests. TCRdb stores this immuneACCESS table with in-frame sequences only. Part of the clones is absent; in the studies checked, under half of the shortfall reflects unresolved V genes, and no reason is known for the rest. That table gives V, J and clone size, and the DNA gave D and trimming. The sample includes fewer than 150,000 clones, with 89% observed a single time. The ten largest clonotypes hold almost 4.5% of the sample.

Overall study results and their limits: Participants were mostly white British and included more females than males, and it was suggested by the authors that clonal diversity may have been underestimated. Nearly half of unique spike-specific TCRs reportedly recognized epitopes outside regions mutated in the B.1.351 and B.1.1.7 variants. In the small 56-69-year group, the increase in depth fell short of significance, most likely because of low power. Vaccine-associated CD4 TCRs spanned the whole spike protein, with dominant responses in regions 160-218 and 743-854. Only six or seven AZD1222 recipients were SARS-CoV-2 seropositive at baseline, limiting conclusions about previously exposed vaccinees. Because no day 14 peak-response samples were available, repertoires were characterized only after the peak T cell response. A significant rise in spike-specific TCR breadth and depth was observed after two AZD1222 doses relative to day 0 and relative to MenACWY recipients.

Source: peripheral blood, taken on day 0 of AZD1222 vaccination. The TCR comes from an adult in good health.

The DNA reads TGTGCCAGCAGCCCTCGGACAGGGGAGCAGTACTTC. Its product reads: CASSPRTGEQYF. The chain links TRBV7-9 with TRBJ2-7; TRBD1 aligns with 8 central bases. Reading the germline V gene (reference sequence) gives CDR1 SEHNR and CDR2 FQNEAQ. V ends up 5 bases short and J 7 bases short, with an unmatched junction base count of 4. From cysteine to phenylalanine, the CDR3 is 12 amino acids long. The kept DNA is CDR3 alone, 36 bases in frame from the first base.